The 11 T cell receptor beta chains given below trace back to one sample, sequenced in a study of T cell responses to AZD1222 COVID-19 vaccine (dated by TCRdb to the early 2020s). The library was generated by the immunoSEQ multiplex PCR assay. Imported from immuneACCESS, the table was reduced by TCRdb to in-frame sequences with V and J called. These copies leave out some clones; in studies compared against another copy, an unresolved V gene accounts for under half, and the cause of the remainder is not known. For this sample there are roughly 150,000 clones; about 89% appear just once. Of the sample, about 4.8% is held by the ten largest clones. The time point label here, explained by the study, means: baseline before first vaccination. Sequencing was performed on peripheral blood, taken on day 0 of AZD1222 vaccination. These receptors were collected from an adult in good health.

This chain joins TRBV7-6 and TRBJ2-3; the match to TRBD2 covers 15 bases. The J segment lost 3 bases and the V segment lost 5 bases, leaving 6 bases of the junction unmatched. CDR1 SGHVS and CDR2 FNYEAQ come from the germline V gene. This CDR3 is 17 amino acids long. The CDR3 sequence: CASSRGLAGGETDTQYF. In nucleotides, the CDR3 is TGTGCCAGCAGCCGGGGACTAGCGGGAGGAGAGACAGATACGCAGTATTTT.

This clone was counted between two and nine times. The genes are TRBV30 and TRBJ1-1; unclear D gene. Germline assignment: CDR1 GTSNPN and CDR2 SVGIG (reference sequence). The CDR3 is 13 amino acids. V was pared by 1 base and J by 3 bases, with 9 bases between. CDR3 protein: CAWSEAGHTEAFF. DNA for the CDR3: TGTGCCTGGAGTGAGGCAGGACACACTGAAGCTTTCTTT. The entire variable domain, with the rest obtained from reference TRBV30 and TRBJ1-1, is as follows: SQTIHQWPATLVQPVGSPLSLECTVEGTSNPNLYWYRQAAGRGLQLLFYSVGIGQISSEVPQNLSASRPQDRQFILSSKKLLLSDSGFYLCAWSEAGHTEAFFGQGTRLTVV.

The chain couples TRBV5-1 to TRBJ1-6; 9 bases are a match to TRBD1. This CDR3 spans 15 amino acids. J lost 7 bases, V lost 9 bases, and 11 bases had no gene match. CDR1 is SGHRS and CDR2 is YFSETQ in the germline V gene. CDR3 loop: CATSLGTGRNSPLHF. The CDR3 DNA reads as TGCGCCACCTCCTTGGGGACAGGGAGAAATTCACCCCTCCACTTT.

The V gene is TRBV7-9, the J gene TRBJ1-5; 7 nucleotides match TRBD1. Germline loops: CDR1 SEHNR, CDR2 FQNEAQ (reference sequence). This CDR3 region has 14 residues. J lost 7 bases, V lost 4 bases, and 7 bases had no gene match. The CDR3 coding sequence is TGTGCCAGCAGCTCGACAGGGCCCAAGCAGCCCCAGCATTTT. Translation: CASSSTGPKQPQHF.

The CDR3: CASSEFGRISTDTQYF. In DNA form, the CDR3 reads TGTGCCAGCAGTGAATTCGGCCGTATCAGCACAGATACGCAGTATTTT. The rearrangement joins TRBV25-1 to TRBJ2-3; D remains unclear. The CDR3 sequence is 16 residues long. Germline V CDR1 and CDR2: MGHDK, SYGVNS. Trimming took 1 base from V and 0 from J, leaving 11 bases between them.

This clone was seen a few times. This chain connects TRBV28 to TRBJ1-1; no reliable D call. The germline V gene has CDR1 MDHEN and CDR2 SYDVKM. Trimming pared 6 bases from V and 4 bases from J, leaving 12 bases between. This CDR3 is 13 amino acids long. CDR3 nucleotide sequence: TGTGCCAGCAGGCCTATGGAGGGCACTGAAGCTTTCTTT. Translated: CASRPMEGTEAFF.

V usage is TRBV14 and J usage is TRBJ1-2, with 7 bases aligning to TRBD1. The CDR3 runs 18 residues. Germline values: CDR1 SGHDN, CDR2 FVKESK. The V segment lost 1 base and the J segment 4 bases; nucleotides outside the gene matches: 15. CDR3 bases: TGTGCCAGCAGCCAAGCACCGGGACAGCACTACCCTAGCTATGGCTACACCTTC. The encoded protein is CASSQAPGQHYPSYGYTF.

This clone was seen a single time. V usage is TRBV9 and J usage is TRBJ1-4; no clear D gene. V was trimmed by 0 bases and J by 0 bases, leaving 9 bases between them. This CDR3 has 16 amino acids. CDR1 SGDLS and CDR2 YYNGEE come from the germline V gene. Here the CDR3 reads CASSVEGSATNEKLFF. In DNA, the CDR3 is TGTGCCAGCAGCGTAGAAGGGTCCGCAACTAATGAAAAACTGTTTTTT.

The chain employs TRBV19 and TRBJ2-5, with TRBD1 as a possible D gene (5 bases). The CDR3 is 12 residues long. Between the trimmed V and J ends, which lost 6 bases and 5 bases, there was a span of 10 bases. The V gene's germline CDR1 is LNHDA and CDR2 SQIVND (reference sequence). The CDR3 protein is CASRQAGETQYF. The CDR3, as DNA: TGTGCCAGTAGACAGGCAGGGGAGACCCAGTACTTC.

This chain joins TRBV5-1 and TRBJ2-5, with TRBD2 as a possible D gene (6 bases). The CDR3 has 14 amino acids. The germline gives CDR1 SGHRS, CDR2 YFSETQ. Between the trimmed V and J ends, which lost 1 base and 5 bases, there was a span of 12 bases. The CDR3 nucleotides read TGCGCCAGCAGCTTGACTAGCCTATCCGAGACCCAGTACTTC. This translates into CASSLTSLSETQYF.

The chain is built from TRBV19 and TRBJ1-6, with D perhaps matching TRBD1 (5 bases). V dropped 3 bases and J dropped 8 bases, with 11 bases sitting between them. CDR1 LNHDA and CDR2 SQIVND come from the germline V gene (reference sequence). The length of the CDR3 is 14 residues. The CDR3 nucleotides are TGTGCCAGTAGTATCCGGAGGGGCCATTCACCCCTCCACTTT. Its protein is CASSIRRGHSPLHF.